This paragraph covers one T cell receptor beta chain sequence. No conserved phenylalanine or tryptophan is present at the end of the CDR3, so a read error is the likely explanation. Ten immunoSEQ deep assay plates were used to sequence unsorted PBMC DNA. The assay was immunoSEQ multiplex PCR, and TCRdb's table has in-frame clones only and misses some. The sample has some 530,000 clones; almost 80% are singletons. The data were taken from a study of shared clonotypes between healthy human individuals. The CDR3 sequence is 12 residues long. With V trimmed by 7 bases and J by 3 bases, 3 bases remained unmatched.

The sample was PBMCs. The receptor's source is a woman aged 40 to 50 in good health. Some clones in this sample may be carry-over from other donors' samples. This chain links TRBV6-7 with TRBJ2-7, with TRBD1 identical over 7 bases. TRBV6-7 is an ORF; its function is uncertain. This CDR3 reads CASTRQGYEQYL. For the CDR3, the DNA is TGTGCCAGCACCCGACAGGGCTACGAGCAGTACCTC.